Here is one T cell receptor beta chain with its context. The V and J ends lost 0 bases and 8 bases respectively, with 12 bases between them. CDR3 length equals 14 residues. Germline lookup yields CDR1 SGHNT and CDR2 YENEEA. The data belong to a study of OX40 agonist ivuxolimab in advanced cancers. Researchers took blood at baseline, on cycle 4 day 1, and on cycle 7 day 1. The assay was immunoSEQ multiplex PCR, and TCRdb's table has in-frame clones only and misses some. The repertoire holds 60,000 to 75,000 clones, less than 90% seen once, with 7.5% to 9% in the top ten. This sample comprised CD4+ or CD8+ T cells sorted from blood, obtained in a trial of the OX40 agonist ivuxolimab. The rearrangement joins TRBV11-3 to TRBJ2-3; D unclear. The sequence was collected from an adult with an advanced solid tumor such as melanoma, head and neck, liver or kidney cancer. For the CDR3, the DNA is TGTGCCAGCAGCTTAGATTATAGGTCCGGTACGCAGTATTTT. It encodes CASSLDYRSGTQYF.